These 27 T cell receptor beta chains share one sample of origin, sequenced in a study of PD-L1 blockade in urothelial cancer. Generated by immunoSEQ multiplex PCR, the TCRdb table keeps only in-frame clones and is missing some. The sample has approximately 79,000 clones, roughly 80% seen once. Regarding time point: pretreatment peripheral blood. The specimen was PBMCs, collected around atezolizumab (anti-PD-L1) treatment. All receptors come from a man between 40 and 49 years old with urothelial cancer.

J is TRBJ2-2 and V is TRBV30; 8 nucleotides agree with TRBD1. CDR1 is GTSNPN, CDR2 SVGIG, per germline (reference sequence). V shed 4 bases and J 7 bases; nucleotides not matched to a gene: 8. This CDR3 comprises 14 residues. Here the CDR3 DNA reads TGTGCCTGGACCATAGGACAGGGCAGCGGGGAGCTGTTTTTT. Amino acids: CAWTIGQGSGELFF.

J is TRBJ1-3 and V is TRBV6-6, with D unresolved. V was pared by 2 bases and J by 0 bases, with 8 bases between. The CDR3 spans 15 residues. Per the germline V gene, CDR1 is MNHNY and CDR2 is SVGAGI (reference sequence). Written as DNA, the CDR3 is TGTGCCAGCAGTTACGAGGGAGTCTCTGGAAACACCATATATTTT. Translated: CASSYEGVSGNTIYF.

This clone was seen a handful of times. This rearrangement joins TRBV28 to TRBJ2-4; 8 bases line up with TRBD2. CDR1 and CDR2 from the germline V gene are MDHEN and SYDVKM. The length of the CDR3 is 18 residues. V shed 6 bases, J shed 2 bases, and the junction held 15 bases outside the gene matches. The CDR3 DNA sequence: TGTGCCAGCAGCCGCACCGGGACTAGAGGAAAATCCAAAAACATTCAGTACTTC. Protein: CASSRTGTRGKSKNIQYF.

J is TRBJ1-3 and V is TRBV6-6; a possible D gene is TRBD1 (5 bases). This CDR3 region has 13 residues. V was cut by 8 bases and J by 0 bases, with 8 bases left in between. Germline loops: CDR1 MNHNY, CDR2 SVGAGI (reference sequence). CDR3 region: CASGGNSGNTIYF. The CDR3 DNA follows: TGTGCCAGCGGGGGGAACTCTGGAAACACCATATATTTT.

V usage is TRBV5-5 and J usage is TRBJ2-7; tentative D call: TRBD2 (5 bases). The V gene lost 4 bases and the J gene lost 3 bases, with 17 bases spanning the gap. Germline values: CDR1 SGHKS, CDR2 YYEKEE (reference sequence). This CDR3 has 15 residues. The CDR3 region is CASSPPGLEDYEQYF. The CDR3 nucleotides are TGTGCCAGCAGCCCACCTGGACTCGAGGACTACGAGCAGTACTTC.

V gene TRBV28 combines with J gene TRBJ1-5; 7 nucleotides match TRBD1. Germline lookup yields CDR1 MDHEN and CDR2 SYDVKM. V lost 3 bases to trimming and J lost 1 base; unmatched junction nucleotides: 0. The CDR3 is 14 amino acids. In nucleotides, the CDR3 is TGTGCCAGCAGTTTGACAGGGAGCAATCAGCCCCAGCATTTT. Translated: CASSLTGSNQPQHF. Full variable domain (missing parts from reference TRBV28 and TRBJ1-5): DVKVTQSSRYLVKRTGEKVFLECVQDMDHENMFWYRQDPGLGLRLIYFSYDVKMKEKGDIPEGYSVSREKKERFSLILESASTNQTSMYLCASSLTGSNQPQHFGDGTRLSIL.

The chain joins TRBV27 to TRBJ1-5; a possible D gene is TRBD1 (6 bases). V was trimmed by 4 bases and J by 7 bases, leaving 17 bases between them. The germline V gene has CDR1 MNHEY and CDR2 SMNVEV (reference sequence). CDR3 length equals 15 residues. This CDR3 is CASSSEQGLGQPQHF. CDR3 sequence (DNA): TGTGCCAGCAGTTCCGAACAGGGATTAGGCCAGCCCCAGCATTTT.

The chain uses TRBV6-5 and TRBJ2-7; TRBD1 matches at 9 bases. With 8 bases clipped from V and 5 bases from J, the junction kept 7 bases outside the gene matches. CDR3 length: 13 residues. CDR1 is MNHEY, CDR2 SVGAGI, per germline. The CDR3 protein is CASSGGQGDEQYF. The CDR3 nucleotides are TGTGCCAGCTCCGGGGGACAGGGCGACGAGCAGTACTTC.

This sequence joins TRBV11-3 and TRBJ2-5, with D tentatively TRBD1 (6 bases). The germline V gene has CDR1 SGHNT and CDR2 YENEEA. The CDR3 has 15 amino acids. V lost 5 bases, J lost 1 base, and 14 bases lay in between. CDR3 DNA sequence: TGTGCCAGCAGCGCATCCGGGACAACCCAAGAGACCCAGTACTTC. This gives the protein CASSASGTTQETQYF.

The rearrangement links TRBV5-1 to TRBJ2-2, with a possible D match to TRBD2 (5 bases). The CDR3 is 14 amino acids. Germline-derived CDR1 and CDR2 are SGHRS and YFSETQ. V was clipped by 4 bases and J by 5 bases, with 12 bases between them. The CDR3 region is CASSPAGATGELFF. The CDR3 DNA reads TGCGCCAGCAGCCCGGCGGGTGCAACCGGGGAGCTGTTTTTT.

The V call is TRBV28, the J call TRBJ1-4; D is perhaps TRBD1 (6 bases). The CDR3 runs to 14 residues. The V end was cut by 3 bases, the J end by 7 bases, with 12 bases between. Germline values: CDR1 MDHEN, CDR2 SYDVKM. CDR3 in DNA: TGTGCCAGCAGTTTGGCGGGGGCGGGTGAAAAACTGTTTTTT. Amino acid sequence: CASSLAGAGEKLFF.

This chain joins TRBV4-3 and TRBJ1-2, with 8 bases matching TRBD1. J was trimmed by 5 bases and V by 4 bases; bases with no gene match: 6. The CDR3 consists of 14 residues. Germline loops: CDR1 LGHNA, CDR2 YSLEER. The CDR3 DNA reads as TGCGCCAGCAGCCGCAAAACAGGGGGATATGGCTACACCTTC. The encoded protein is CASSRKTGGYGYTF.

This rearrangement joins TRBV5-4 to TRBJ2-3; 7 positions agree with TRBD2. Losses at the gene ends were 1 base for V and 1 base for J; bases not matched to a gene: 0. Germline V CDR1 and CDR2: SGHNT, YYREEE (reference sequence). The CDR3 has 14 residues. CDR3 amino acids: CASSLTSGTDTQYF. DNA of the CDR3: TGTGCCAGCAGCTTGACTAGCGGCACAGATACGCAGTATTTT.

The chain combines TRBV4-2 with TRBJ2-2; a possible D gene is TRBD1 (6 bases). V dropped 0 bases and J dropped 3 bases, with 14 bases sitting between them. CDR1 is LGHNA and CDR2 is YNFKEQ in the germline V gene. CDR3 length: 17 amino acids. The CDR3 bases are TGTGCCAGCAGCCAAGAAAGTTGGGACACTTACACCGGGGAGCTGTTTTTT. Amino acids: CASSQESWDTYTGELFF.

V gene TRBV9 combines with J gene TRBJ2-2; D gene uncertain. Trimming stripped 0 bases from V and 5 bases from J, with 5 bases between. The CDR3 covers 13 residues. Per the germline V gene, CDR1 is SGDLS and CDR2 is YYNGEE. CDR3 nucleotide sequence: TGTGCCAGCAGCGTAGATCTGACCGGGGAGCTGTTTTTT. This encodes CASSVDLTGELFF.

V and J are TRBV6-5 and TRBJ1-4; the D is unclear. CDR3 length equals 14 residues. V was shortened by 8 bases and J by 1 base, with 11 bases between the two germline ends. Per the germline V gene, CDR1 is MNHEY and CDR2 is SVGAGI. The CDR3 loop is CASRLSQTNEKLFF. CDR3 in DNA: TGTGCCAGCCGACTGAGTCAAACTAATGAAAAACTGTTTTTT.

The V gene is TRBV30, the J gene TRBJ1-5, with a possible D match to TRBD1 (6 bases). Trimming cost V 8 bases and J 5 bases, with 16 bases left between them. There are 13 residues in the CDR3. CDR1 and CDR2 from the germline V gene are GTSNPN and SVGIG (reference sequence). The CDR3 DNA sequence: TGTGCCGTTGGTAGGGGGAACTATCAGCCCCAGCATTTT. Residues: CAVGRGNYQPQHF. Supplemented by reference TRBV30 and TRBJ1-5, the full variable domain reads SQTIHQWPATLVQPVGSPLSLECTVEGTSNPNLYWYRQAAGRGLQLLFYSVGIGQISSEVPQNLSASRPQDRQFILSSKKLLLSDSGFYLCAVGRGNYQPQHFGDGTRLSIL.

CDR3: CASSSTYREMNEQYF. DNA for the CDR3: TGTGCCAGCAGTTCGACCTACAGGGAAATGAACGAGCAGTACTTC. The chain employs TRBV7-9 and TRBJ2-7, with D perhaps matching TRBD1 (6 bases). Trimming pared 6 bases from V and 5 bases from J, leaving 20 bases between. The CDR3 sequence is 15 residues long. Germline CDR1 and CDR2: SEHNR and FQNEAQ (reference sequence).

The rearrangement links TRBV29-1 to TRBJ2-1; perhaps TRBD2 as D (6 bases). The CDR3 contains 15 residues. V was pared by 3 bases and J by 5 bases, with 17 bases between. Per the germline V gene, CDR1 is SQVTM and CDR2 is ANQGSEA. The CDR3, as DNA: TGCAGCGTTGACTATTATTGGGCTAGCGACAATGAGCAGTTCTTC. As protein: CSVDYYWASDNEQFF.

The rearrangement joins TRBV2 to TRBJ2-7, with D possibly TRBD2 on 6 matching bases. Trimming removed 7 bases at V and 1 base at J, with 17 bases between. The germline CDR1 and CDR2 sequences are SNHLY and FYNNEI. There are 15 residues in the CDR3. CDR3 amino acids: CASTKSLGGSYEQYF. CDR3 nucleotide sequence: TGTGCCAGCACCAAATCCCTGGGGGGATCCTACGAGCAGTACTTC.

The V gene is TRBV5-4, the J gene TRBJ2-3; D is undetermined. The V and J ends lost 4 bases and 6 bases respectively, with 9 bases between them. This CDR3 has 12 amino acids. Per germline, CDR1 SGHNT and CDR2 YYREEE (reference sequence). The CDR3 reads CASSLPLDTQYF. As DNA, the CDR3 is TGTGCCAGCAGCCTCCCCCTCGATACGCAGTATTTT.

The J gene is TRBJ2-1, the V gene TRBV5-4; tentative D call: TRBD2 (6 bases). This CDR3 spans 15 amino acids. V was cut by 4 bases and J by 4 bases, with 15 bases left in between. The germline CDR1 and CDR2 sequences are SGHNT and YYREEE (reference sequence). DNA of the CDR3: TGTGCCAGCAGCCACCGGGACTTCTTATACAATGAGCAGTTCTTC. Amino acid sequence: CASSHRDFLYNEQFF.

The V and J genes are TRBV9 and TRBJ2-1, with 8 bases aligning to TRBD2. The CDR3 consists of 15 residues. Germline V gene sequence: CDR1 SGDLS, CDR2 YYNGEE. Germline trimming cut 0 bases from V and 4 bases from J; bases unmatched to any gene: 3. CDR3 residues: CASSVALAEYNEQFF. In nucleotides, the CDR3 is TGTGCCAGCAGCGTAGCACTAGCGGAATACAATGAGCAGTTCTTC.

This chain uses TRBV28 with TRBJ1-1; 7 bases agree with TRBD1. Germline CDR1 MDHEN, CDR2 SYDVKM. Unmatched junction bases numbered 7, after V lost 5 bases and J lost 1 base. The CDR3 is made up of 15 amino acids. CDR3: CASSLDNRGNTEAFF. The CDR3 DNA follows: TGTGCCAGCAGTCTTGATAACAGGGGGAACACTGAAGCTTTCTTT. The whole variable domain, filled in from reference TRBV28 and TRBJ1-1, reads DVKVTQSSRYLVKRTGEKVFLECVQDMDHENMFWYRQDPGLGLRLIYFSYDVKMKEKGDIPEGYSVSREKKERFSLILESASTNQTSMYLCASSLDNRGNTEAFFGQGTRLTVV.

The chain has TRBV7-3 and TRBJ2-2; 11 bases map to TRBD1. The germline V gene encodes CDR1 SGHTA and CDR2 FQGTGA. J lost 2 bases, V lost 5 bases, and 4 bases had no gene match. The CDR3 contains 16 residues. The CDR3 DNA reads as TGTGCCAGCAGCCGGACAGGGGGCGCTAACACCGGGGAGCTGTTTTTT. It is translated as CASSRTGGANTGELFF.

This clone was counted only a few times. V usage is TRBV19 and J usage is TRBJ2-2, with 7 bases matching TRBD1. This CDR3 comprises 16 residues. The V gene end was trimmed by 7 bases and the J gene end by 1 base; junction bases not matched to a gene: 9. CDR1 and CDR2 (germline): LNHDA, SQIVND (reference sequence). CDR3 sequence (DNA): TGTGCCAGTAAGGGATCAGGGGGAAAGAACACCGGGGAGCTGTTTTTT. Its protein is CASKGSGGKNTGELFF.

The chain links TRBV5-4 to TRBJ2-7; possible D gene TRBD1, 6 bases. With 4 bases removed from V and 2 bases from J, the gap between germline ends came to 10 bases. The CDR3 runs 13 residues. Germline V CDR1 and CDR2: SGHNT, YYREEE (reference sequence). CDR3 sequence reads: CASSVQGTYEQYF. The CDR3 DNA reads TGTGCCAGCAGCGTACAGGGTACCTACGAGCAGTACTTC.